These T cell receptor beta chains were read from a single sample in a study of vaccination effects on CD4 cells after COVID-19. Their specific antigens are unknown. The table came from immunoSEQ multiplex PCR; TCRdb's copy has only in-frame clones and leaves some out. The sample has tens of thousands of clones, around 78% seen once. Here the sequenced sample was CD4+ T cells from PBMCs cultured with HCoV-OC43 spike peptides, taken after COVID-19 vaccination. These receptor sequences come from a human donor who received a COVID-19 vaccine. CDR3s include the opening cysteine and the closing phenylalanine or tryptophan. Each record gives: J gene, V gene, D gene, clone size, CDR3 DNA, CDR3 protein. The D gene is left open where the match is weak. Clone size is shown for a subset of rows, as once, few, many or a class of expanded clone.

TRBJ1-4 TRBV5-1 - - TGCGCCAGCAGGTCCGGAAGCCTGGCAACTAATGAAAAACTGTTTTTT CASRSGSLATNEKLFF
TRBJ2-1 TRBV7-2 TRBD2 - TGTGCCAGCAGCTTTCGGGGGGGCCACGGCGGTGAGCAGTTCTTC CASSFRGGHGGEQFF
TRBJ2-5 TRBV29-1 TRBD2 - TGCAGCCACGGGACTAGCCAGGCAGAGACCCAGTACTTC CSHGTSQAETQYF
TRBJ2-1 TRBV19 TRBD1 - TGTGCCAGTAGTATTTGGGGGACAGGGAAAATTAATGAGCAGTTCTTC CASSIWGTGKINEQFF
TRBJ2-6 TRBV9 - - TGTGCCAGCAGCGTAGGCTTATCTGGGGCCAACGTCCTGACTTTC CASSVGLSGANVLTF
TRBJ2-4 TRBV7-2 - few TGTGCCAGCAGCTTAGAGAGGTTGTCCCCTATGTACTTC CASSLERLSPMYF
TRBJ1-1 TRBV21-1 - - TGTGCCACCTACACGCAGCAGGGACAGCCGAACACTGAAGCTTTCTTT CATYTQQGQPNTEAFF
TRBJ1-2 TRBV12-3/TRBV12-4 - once TGTGCCAGCACGGACACGCGGAACTATGGCTACACCTTC CASTDTRNYGYTF
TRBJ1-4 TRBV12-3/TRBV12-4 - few TGTGCCAGCAGGGTCTGGGGGAGGGAAAAACTGTTTTTT CASRVWGREKLFF
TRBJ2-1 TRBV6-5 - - TGTGCCAGCAGATCACTAAAGAGCTCCTACAATGAGCAGTTCTTC CASRSLKSSYNEQFF
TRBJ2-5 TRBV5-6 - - TGTGCCAGCAGCTCATTGTACCGGGGGGCGCAAGAGACCCAGTACTTC CASSSLYRGAQETQYF
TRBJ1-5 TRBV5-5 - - TGTGCCAGCAGCATCGGCGGGGCGCCTAATCAGCCCCAGCATTTT CASSIGGAPNQPQHF
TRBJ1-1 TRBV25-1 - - TGTGCCAGCAGTGATTATACCGGGGAAGCTTTCTTT CASSDYTGEAFF
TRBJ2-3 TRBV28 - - TGTGCCAGCAGTTTATCTGGTACCGGCGGAGATACGCAGTATTTT CASSLSGTGGDTQYF
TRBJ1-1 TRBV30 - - TGTGCCTGGAGTGTATCAAACACTGAAGCTTTCTTT CAWSVSNTEAFF
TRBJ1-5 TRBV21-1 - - TGTGCCAGAAAACAGGGGGTGGGGAGGGTTAGCAATCAGCCCCAGCATTTT CARKQGVGRVSNQPQHF
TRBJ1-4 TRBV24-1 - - TGTGCCACCAGTGACGGGCGAAAGATCAATGAAAAACTGTTTTTT CATSDGRKINEKLFF
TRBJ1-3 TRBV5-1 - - TGCGCCAGCAGTTATACAGGAAACACCATATATTTT CASSYTGNTIYF